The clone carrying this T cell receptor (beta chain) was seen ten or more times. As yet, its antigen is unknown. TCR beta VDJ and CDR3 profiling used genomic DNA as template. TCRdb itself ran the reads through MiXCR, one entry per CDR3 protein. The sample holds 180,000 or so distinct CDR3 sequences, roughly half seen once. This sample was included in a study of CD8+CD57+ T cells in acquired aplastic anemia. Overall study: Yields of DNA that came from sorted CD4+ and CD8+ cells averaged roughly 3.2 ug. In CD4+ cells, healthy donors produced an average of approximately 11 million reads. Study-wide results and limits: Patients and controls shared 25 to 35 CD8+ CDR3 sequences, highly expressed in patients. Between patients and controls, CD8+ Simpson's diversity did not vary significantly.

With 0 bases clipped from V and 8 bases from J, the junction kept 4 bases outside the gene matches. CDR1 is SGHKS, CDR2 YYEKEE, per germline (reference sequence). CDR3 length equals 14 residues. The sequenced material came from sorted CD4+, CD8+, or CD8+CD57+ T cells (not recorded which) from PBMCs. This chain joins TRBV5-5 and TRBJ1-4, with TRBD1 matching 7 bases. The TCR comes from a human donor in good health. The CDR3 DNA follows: TGTGCCAGCAGCTTGGGCGGGACAGTAGAAAAACTGTTTTTT. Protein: CASSLGGTVEKLFF.